This T cell receptor (beta chain) was observed in a study of blood T cell repertoires in COVID-19. In the study overall: Acute and convalescent COVID-19 specimens originated in the United States, Italy and Spain.

Some clones are missing from TCRdb's copy, which holds only in-frame ones; the method was immunoSEQ multiplex PCR. The sample consists of a few hundred thousand clones, less than 85% of them appearing once. The CDR3 totals 11 residues. The V end was cut by 6 bases, the J end by 6 bases, with 11 bases between. Looked up from germline, CDR1 is SQVTM and CDR2 is ANQGSEA. The sample consisted of peripheral blood. The rearrangement links TRBV29-1 to TRBJ1-1; D is undetermined. The TCR originated in a woman between 18 and 30 years old with acute or convalescent COVID-19. The CDR3 protein is CSVKQRSEAFF. CDR3 nucleotides: TGCAGCGTCAAGCAGCGCTCTGAAGCTTTCTTT.